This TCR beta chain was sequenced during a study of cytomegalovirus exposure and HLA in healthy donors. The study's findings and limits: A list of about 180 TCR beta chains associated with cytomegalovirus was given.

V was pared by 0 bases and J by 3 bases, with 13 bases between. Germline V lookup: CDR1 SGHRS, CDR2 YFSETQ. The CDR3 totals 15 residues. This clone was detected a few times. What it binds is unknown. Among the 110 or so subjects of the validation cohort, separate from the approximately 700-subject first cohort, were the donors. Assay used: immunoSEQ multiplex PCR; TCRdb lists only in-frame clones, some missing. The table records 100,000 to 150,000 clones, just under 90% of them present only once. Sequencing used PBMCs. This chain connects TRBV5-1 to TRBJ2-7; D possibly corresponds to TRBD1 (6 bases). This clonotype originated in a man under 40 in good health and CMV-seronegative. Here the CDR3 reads CASSLGGQHFYEQYF. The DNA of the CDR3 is TGCGCCAGCAGCTTGGGTGGACAGCACTTCTACGAGCAGTACTTC.